This section outlines one T cell receptor (beta chain) sequence together with its context. This entry belongs to a study of OX40 agonist ivuxolimab in advanced cancers. Study-wide context: A mean age of roughly 66 years, range about 20 to 79, was recorded, and under 85% were male. Allowance was made for prior anti-PD-1, anti-PD-L1 or anti-CTLA-4 therapy, and roughly 40% had some.

Some clones are missing from TCRdb's copy, which holds only in-frame ones; the method was immunoSEQ multiplex PCR. Among about 53,000 clones listed, approximately 91% were seen once. CDR3 length: 11 amino acids. Per the germline V gene, CDR1 is MDHEN and CDR2 is SYDVKM. The V gene end was trimmed by 8 bases and the J gene end by 5 bases; junction bases not matched to a gene: 1. If patients had autoimmune disease history or systemic immunosuppression, they were excluded. Drawing of blood for sampling happened at baseline, at cycle 4 day 1, and at cycle 7 day 1. The chain couples TRBV28 to TRBJ2-5; 8 bases align to TRBD2. The specimen was CD4+ or CD8+ T cells sorted from blood, collected in a trial of the OX40 agonist ivuxolimab. This receptor was identified in an adult with an advanced solid tumor such as melanoma, head and neck, liver or kidney cancer. The CDR3 DNA follows: TGTGCCAGCCGCGGGGGGGAGACCCAGTACTTC. Protein: CASRGGETQYF.